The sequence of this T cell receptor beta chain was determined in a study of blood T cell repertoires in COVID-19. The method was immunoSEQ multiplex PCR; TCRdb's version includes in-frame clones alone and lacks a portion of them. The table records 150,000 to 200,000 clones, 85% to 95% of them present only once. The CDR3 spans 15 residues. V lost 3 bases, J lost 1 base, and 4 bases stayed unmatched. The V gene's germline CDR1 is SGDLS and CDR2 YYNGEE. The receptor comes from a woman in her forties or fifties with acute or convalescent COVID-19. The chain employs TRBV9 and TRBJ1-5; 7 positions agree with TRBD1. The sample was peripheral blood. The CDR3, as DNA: TGTGCCAGCAGCGCCGGACAGGCGAGCAATCAGCCCCAGCATTTT. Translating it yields CASSAGQASNQPQHF. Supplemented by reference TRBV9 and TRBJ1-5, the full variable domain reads DSGVTQTPKHLITATGQRVTLRCSPRSGDLSVYWYQQSLDQGLQFLIQYYNGEERAKGNILERFSAQQFPDLHSELNLSSLELGDSALYFCASSAGQASNQPQHFGDGTRLSIL.